This entry describes one T cell receptor beta chain. Its antigen remains unidentified. The table came from immunoSEQ multiplex PCR; TCRdb's copy has only in-frame clones and leaves some out. The sample lists about 42,000 clones; approximately 70% were seen once. The data stem from a study of PD-1 blockade in classical Hodgkin lymphoma. General study points: Patients newly diagnosed and complete responders had comparable baseline diversity. Healthy donors reportedly exceeded newly diagnosed patients in baseline TCR diversity.

All patients relapsed after autologous stem cell transplantation, and brentuximab vedotin exposure varied. Reported best responses ranged across complete response, partial response or progressive disease. This receptor was identified in a human donor with classical Hodgkin lymphoma. The sequencing here drew on peripheral blood mononuclear cells (PBMCs), taken at baseline.

This CDR3 reads CSVEGDTGQYF. The CDR3 region has the DNA TGCAGCGTTGAAGGGGACACAGGGCAGTATTTT. The rearrangement joins TRBV29-1 to TRBJ2-3, with D perhaps matching TRBD1 (6 bases). The CDR3 consists of 11 residues. With 1 base removed from V and 11 bases from J, the gap between germline ends came to 10 bases. CDR1 and CDR2 (germline): SQVTM, ANQGSEA.